This TCR beta chain was observed in a study of cytomegalovirus exposure and HLA in healthy donors. Looking at the study overall: Caucasian-associated ancestry cluster membership applied to about 80% of around 400 genotyped donors.

With 60 Vbeta and 13 Jbeta primers, the PCR was carried out. The assay was immunoSEQ multiplex PCR, and TCRdb's table has in-frame clones only and misses some. The sample carries fewer than 200,000 clones, around 88% recorded once. To note about this clone: Its antigen is as yet unknown.

Findings and limits, study-wide: TCR beta chains associated with HLA were, in a later analysis, more clonally expanded than equally common others. Links to common viral pathogens appeared, in a later analysis, for several of the most significant clusters. Compared with the roughly 670-donor mean, an Asian-associated ancestry cluster reportedly had fewer N-insertions, according to a later analysis.

The CDR3 contains 15 residues. V lost 6 bases and J 5 bases, leaving 19 bases between the germline ends. From germline, CDR1 is MNHEY and CDR2 SVGAGI. This sequence joins TRBV6-5 and TRBJ2-5; the D gene is possibly TRBD2 (5 bases). The origin of this receptor is a woman in her thirties in good health and CMV-seronegative. Sequencing was done on a sample of PBMCs. Here the CDR3 DNA reads TGTGCCAGCAGCCCGGACCCGGCGGGTTGGGAGACCCAGTACTTC. This encodes CASSPDPAGWETQYF.